Sequencing of this TCR beta chain was carried out in a study of CXCR3-negative and CXCR3-positive naive CD8 T cells. Study-wide results and limits: CXCR3-positive naive cells carried more hydrophobic TRB CDR3s than CXCR3-negative ones. The study found CXCR3 expression partially decreased after cryopreservation and ran most assays on fresh PBMCs.

The CDR3 loop spans 17 amino acids. The germline V gene has CDR1 LGHNA and CDR2 YNFKEQ. In regard to this clonotype: Its target is unknown.

The method, 5' RACE with UMI labels, was used to prepare the TRB cDNA libraries. From the 5' RACE reads, TCRdb lists one entry per CDR3 protein and no DNA. Its table records some 120,000 distinct CDR3 sequences. The sequenced material came from naive CXCR3+ CD8+ T cells from blood. Subset in this sample: CD45RO-CCR7+CD27+CD95- naive CD8+ T cells expressing CXCR3 (TNR3+). The receptor was derived from a human donor in good health. Some clones in this sample may be carry-over from other donors' samples. The chain has TRBV4-2 and TRBJ1-6; TCRdb returns TRBD1, unconfirmable since there is no DNA. The CDR3 spells CASSPTPRQGPNSPLHF.